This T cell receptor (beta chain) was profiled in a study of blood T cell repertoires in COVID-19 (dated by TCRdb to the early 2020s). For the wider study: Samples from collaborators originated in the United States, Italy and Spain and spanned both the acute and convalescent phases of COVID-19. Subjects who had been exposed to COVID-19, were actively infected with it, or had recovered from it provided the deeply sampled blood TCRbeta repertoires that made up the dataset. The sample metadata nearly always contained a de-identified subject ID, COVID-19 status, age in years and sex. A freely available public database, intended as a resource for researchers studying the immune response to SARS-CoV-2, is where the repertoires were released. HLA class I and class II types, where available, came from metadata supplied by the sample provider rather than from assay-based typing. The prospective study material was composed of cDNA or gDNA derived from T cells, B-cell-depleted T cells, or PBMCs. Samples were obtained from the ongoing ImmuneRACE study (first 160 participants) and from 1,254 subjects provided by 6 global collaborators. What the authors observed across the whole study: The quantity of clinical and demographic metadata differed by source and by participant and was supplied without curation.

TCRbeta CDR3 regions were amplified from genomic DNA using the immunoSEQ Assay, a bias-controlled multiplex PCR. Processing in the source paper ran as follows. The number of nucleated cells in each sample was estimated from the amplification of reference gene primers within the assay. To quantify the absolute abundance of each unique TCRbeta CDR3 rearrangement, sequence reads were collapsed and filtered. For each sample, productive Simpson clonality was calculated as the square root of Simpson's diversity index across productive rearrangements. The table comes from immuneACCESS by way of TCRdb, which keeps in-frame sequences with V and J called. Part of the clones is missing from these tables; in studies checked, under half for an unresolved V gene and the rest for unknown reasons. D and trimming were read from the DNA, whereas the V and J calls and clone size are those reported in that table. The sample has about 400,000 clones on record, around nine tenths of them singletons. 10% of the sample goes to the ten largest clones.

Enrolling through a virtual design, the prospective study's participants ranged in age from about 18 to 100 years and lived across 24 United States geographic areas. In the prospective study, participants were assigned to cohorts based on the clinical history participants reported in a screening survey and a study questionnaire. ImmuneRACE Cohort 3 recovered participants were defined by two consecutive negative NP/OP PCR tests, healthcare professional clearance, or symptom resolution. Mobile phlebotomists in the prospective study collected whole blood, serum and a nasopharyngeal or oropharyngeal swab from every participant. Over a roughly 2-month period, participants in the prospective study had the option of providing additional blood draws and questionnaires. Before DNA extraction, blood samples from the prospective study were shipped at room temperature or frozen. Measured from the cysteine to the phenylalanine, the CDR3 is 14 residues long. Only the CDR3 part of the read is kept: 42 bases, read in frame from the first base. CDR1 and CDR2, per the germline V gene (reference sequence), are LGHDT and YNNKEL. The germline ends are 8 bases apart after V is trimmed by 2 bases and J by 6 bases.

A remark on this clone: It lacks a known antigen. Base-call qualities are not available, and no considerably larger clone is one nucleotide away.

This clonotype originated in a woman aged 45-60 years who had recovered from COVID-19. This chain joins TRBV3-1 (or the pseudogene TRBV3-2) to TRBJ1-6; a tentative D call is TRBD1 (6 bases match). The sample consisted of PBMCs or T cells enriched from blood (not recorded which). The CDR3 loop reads CASSQQGFNSPLHF. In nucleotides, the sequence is TGTGCCAGCAGCCAACAGGGGTTTAATTCACCCCTCCACTTT.